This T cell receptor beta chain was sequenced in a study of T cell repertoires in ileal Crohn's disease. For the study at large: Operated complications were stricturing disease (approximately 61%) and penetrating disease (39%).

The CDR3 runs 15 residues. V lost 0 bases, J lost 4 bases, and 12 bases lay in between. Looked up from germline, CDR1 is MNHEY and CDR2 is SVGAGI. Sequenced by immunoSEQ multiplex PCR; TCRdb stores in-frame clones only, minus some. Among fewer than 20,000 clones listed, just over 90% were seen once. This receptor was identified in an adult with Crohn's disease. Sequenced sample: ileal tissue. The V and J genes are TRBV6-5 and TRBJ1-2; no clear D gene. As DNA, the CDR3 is TGTGCCAGCAGTTACTCCCCATGGGGAGGCTATGGCTACACCTTC. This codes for CASSYSPWGGYGYTF.